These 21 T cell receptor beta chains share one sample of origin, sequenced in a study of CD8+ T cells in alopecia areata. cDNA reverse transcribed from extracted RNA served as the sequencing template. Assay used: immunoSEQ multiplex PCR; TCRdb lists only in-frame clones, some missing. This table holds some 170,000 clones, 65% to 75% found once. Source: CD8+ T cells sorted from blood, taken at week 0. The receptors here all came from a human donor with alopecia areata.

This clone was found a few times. The DNA for the CDR3 is TGTGCCAGCAGTTTATCGATCGGACAGGGCCTAGTAAATGGCTACACCTTC. Its translation is CASSLSIGQGLVNGYTF. J is TRBJ1-2 and V is TRBV27; TRBD1 agrees at 8 bases. Trimming cost V 0 bases and J 6 bases; bases outside gene matches: 12. Germline V lookup: CDR1 MNHEY, CDR2 SMNVEV (reference sequence). The CDR3 is made up of 17 amino acids.

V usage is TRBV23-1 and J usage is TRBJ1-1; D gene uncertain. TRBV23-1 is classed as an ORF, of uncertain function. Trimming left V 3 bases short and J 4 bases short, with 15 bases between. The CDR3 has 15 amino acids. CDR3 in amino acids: CASSHRGRIGTEAFF. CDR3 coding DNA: TGCGCCAGCAGTCATCGGGGTAGGATCGGCACTGAAGCTTTCTTT.

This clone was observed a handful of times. CDR3 in amino acids: CAALGSLNQPQHF. CDR3 DNA sequence: TGTGCCGCCCTGGGATCGTTGAATCAGCCCCAGCATTTT. This sequence joins TRBV19 and TRBJ1-5; no definite D call. The CDR3 has 13 residues. CDR1 is LNHDA, CDR2 SQIVND, per germline (reference sequence). With 11 bases removed from V and 4 bases from J, the gap between germline ends came to 15 bases.

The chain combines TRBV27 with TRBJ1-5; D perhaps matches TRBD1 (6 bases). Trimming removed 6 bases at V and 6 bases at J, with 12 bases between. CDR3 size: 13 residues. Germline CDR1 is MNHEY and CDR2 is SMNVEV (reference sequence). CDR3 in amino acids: CASSETGFQPQHF. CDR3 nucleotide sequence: TGTGCCAGCAGCGAGACAGGTTTTCAGCCCCAGCATTTT.

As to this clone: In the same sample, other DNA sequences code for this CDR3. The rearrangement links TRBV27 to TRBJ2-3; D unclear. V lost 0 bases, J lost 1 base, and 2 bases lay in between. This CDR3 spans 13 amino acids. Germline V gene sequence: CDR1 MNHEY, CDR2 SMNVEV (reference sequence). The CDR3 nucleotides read TGTGCCAGCAGTTTATCGGGCACAGATACGCAGTATTTT. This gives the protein CASSLSGTDTQYF.

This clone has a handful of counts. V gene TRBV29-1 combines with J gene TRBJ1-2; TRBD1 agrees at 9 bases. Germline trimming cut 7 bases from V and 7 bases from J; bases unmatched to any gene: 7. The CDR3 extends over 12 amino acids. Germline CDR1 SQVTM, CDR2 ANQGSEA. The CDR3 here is CSAQTGGPGYTF. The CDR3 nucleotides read TGCAGCGCCCAGACAGGGGGGCCTGGCTACACCTTC.

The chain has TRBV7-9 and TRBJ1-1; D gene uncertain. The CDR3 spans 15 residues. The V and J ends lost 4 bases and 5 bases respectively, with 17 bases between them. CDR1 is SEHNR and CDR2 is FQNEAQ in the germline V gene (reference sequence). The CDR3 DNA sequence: TGTGCCAGCAGCTCCCAAAGCGTCCCCACGACTGAAGCTTTCTTT. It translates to CASSSQSVPTTEAFF.

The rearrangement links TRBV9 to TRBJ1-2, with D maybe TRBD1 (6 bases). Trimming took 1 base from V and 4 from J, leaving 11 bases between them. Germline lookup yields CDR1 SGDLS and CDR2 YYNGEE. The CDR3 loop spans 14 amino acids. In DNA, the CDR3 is TGTGCCAGCAGCGTACCAGGGGAAACCTATGGCTACACCTTC. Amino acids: CASSVPGETYGYTF.

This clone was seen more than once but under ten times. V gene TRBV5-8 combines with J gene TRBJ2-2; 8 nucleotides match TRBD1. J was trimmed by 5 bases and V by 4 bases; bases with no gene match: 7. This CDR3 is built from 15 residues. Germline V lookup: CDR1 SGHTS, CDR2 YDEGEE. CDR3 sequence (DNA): TGTGCCAGCAGCGGGGACAGGCTGCGAACCGGGGAGCTGTTTTTT. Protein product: CASSGDRLRTGELFF. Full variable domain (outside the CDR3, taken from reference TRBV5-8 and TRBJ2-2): EAGVTQSPTHLIKTRGQQATLRCSPISGHTSVYWYQQALGLGLQFLLWYDEGEERNRGNFPPRFSGRQFPNYSSELNVNALELEDSALYLCASSGDRLRTGELFFGEGSRLTVL.

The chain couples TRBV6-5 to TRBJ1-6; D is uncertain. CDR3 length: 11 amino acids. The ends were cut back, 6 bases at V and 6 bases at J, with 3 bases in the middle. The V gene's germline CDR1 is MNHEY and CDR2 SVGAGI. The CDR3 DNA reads TGTGCCAGCAGGGGTAATTCACCCCTCCACTTT. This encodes CASRGNSPLHF.

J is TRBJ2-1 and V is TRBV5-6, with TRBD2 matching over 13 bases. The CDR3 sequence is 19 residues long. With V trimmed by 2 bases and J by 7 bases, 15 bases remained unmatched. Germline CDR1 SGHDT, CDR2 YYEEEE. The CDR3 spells CASSFPPGLAGIHGNEQFF. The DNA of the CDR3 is TGTGCCAGCAGCTTTCCCCCGGGACTAGCGGGGATTCATGGGAATGAGCAGTTCTTC.

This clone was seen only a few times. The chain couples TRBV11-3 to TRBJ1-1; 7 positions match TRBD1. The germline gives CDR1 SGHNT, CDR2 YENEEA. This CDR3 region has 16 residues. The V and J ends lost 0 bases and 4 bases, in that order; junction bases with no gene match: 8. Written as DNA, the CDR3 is TGTGCCAGCAGCTTAGAACCACAGGGGCCGGGCACTGAAGCTTTCTTT. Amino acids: CASSLEPQGPGTEAFF.

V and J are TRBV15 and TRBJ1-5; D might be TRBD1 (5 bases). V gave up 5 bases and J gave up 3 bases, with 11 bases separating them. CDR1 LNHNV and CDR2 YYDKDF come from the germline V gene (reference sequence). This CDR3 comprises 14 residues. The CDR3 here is CATSPRGDNQPQHF. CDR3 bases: TGTGCCACCAGCCCCCGGGGGGACAATCAGCCCCAGCATTTT.

Written as DNA, the CDR3 is TGCAGCGTTATCTACACCTCGACGGGGACCGGGGAGCTGTTTTTT. As protein: CSVIYTSTGTGELFF. This chain connects TRBV29-1 to TRBJ2-2, with D perhaps TRBD2 (5 bases). The V end was cut by 5 bases, the J end by 5 bases, with 18 bases between. Germline assignment: CDR1 SQVTM and CDR2 ANQGSEA. The CDR3 covers 15 residues.

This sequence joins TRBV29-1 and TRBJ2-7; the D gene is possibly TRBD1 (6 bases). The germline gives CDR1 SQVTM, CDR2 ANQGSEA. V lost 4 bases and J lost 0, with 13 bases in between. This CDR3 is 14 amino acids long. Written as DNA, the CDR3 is TGCAGCGTTGCAGGGGCCCGGAGCTCCTACGAGCAGTACTTC. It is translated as CSVAGARSSYEQYF.

The CDR3 region has the DNA TGTGCCAGCAGTGAAGCCCCCTACCGAGGCGGGGGCCTATCCTACGAGCAGTACTTC. It is translated as CASSEAPYRGGGLSYEQYF. The V and J genes are TRBV6-1 and TRBJ2-7, with D possibly being TRBD2 (7 bases). Germline lookup yields CDR1 MNHNS and CDR2 SASEGT. CDR3 length equals 19 residues. V shed 0 bases and J shed 1 base, with 22 bases lying between them.

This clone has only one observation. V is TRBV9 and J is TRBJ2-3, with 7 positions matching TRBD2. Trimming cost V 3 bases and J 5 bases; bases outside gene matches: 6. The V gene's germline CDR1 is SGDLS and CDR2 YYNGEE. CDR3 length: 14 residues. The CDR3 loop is CASSEAGWIDTQYF. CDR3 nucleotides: TGTGCCAGCAGCGAAGCGGGGTGGATAGATACGCAGTATTTT.

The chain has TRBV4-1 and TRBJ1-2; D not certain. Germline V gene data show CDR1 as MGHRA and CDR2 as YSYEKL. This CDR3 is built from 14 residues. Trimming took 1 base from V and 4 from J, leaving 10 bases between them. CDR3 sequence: CASSQVRQFYGYTF. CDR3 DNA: TGCGCCAGCAGCCAAGTTAGGCAGTTCTATGGCTACACCTTC.

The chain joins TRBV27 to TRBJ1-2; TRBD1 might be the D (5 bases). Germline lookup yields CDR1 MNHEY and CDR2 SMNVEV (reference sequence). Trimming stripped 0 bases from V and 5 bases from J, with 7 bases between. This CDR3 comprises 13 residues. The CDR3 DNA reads TGTGCCAGCAGTTTATCGGGGGAATATGGCTACACCTTC. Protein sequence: CASSLSGEYGYTF.

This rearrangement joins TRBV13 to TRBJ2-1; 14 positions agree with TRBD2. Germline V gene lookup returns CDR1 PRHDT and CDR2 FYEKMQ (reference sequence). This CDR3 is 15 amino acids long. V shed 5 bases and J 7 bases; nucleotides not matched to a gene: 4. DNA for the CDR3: TGTGCCAGCAGCCGTCGGACTAGCGGGGGGAATGAGCAGTTCTTC. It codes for CASSRRTSGGNEQFF.

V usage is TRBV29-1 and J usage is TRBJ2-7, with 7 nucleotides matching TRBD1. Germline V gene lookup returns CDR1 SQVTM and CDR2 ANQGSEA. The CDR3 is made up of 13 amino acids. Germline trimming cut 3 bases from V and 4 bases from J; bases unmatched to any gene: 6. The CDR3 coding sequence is TGCAGCGTTGAGGACAGGCAAAGGTACGAGCAGTACTTC. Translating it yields CSVEDRQRYEQYF.